This T cell receptor (beta chain) stems from a study of T-cell reconstitution after alpha-beta-depleted transplantation in children. During its preparation, the TCRbeta library received unique molecular identifiers. TCRdb called the PCR reads again in MiXCR, with one record for every CDR3 protein. In the table there are some 590,000 distinct CDR3 sequences, 10% of which are singletons. In regard to this clonotype: Sequence at one end of the junction differs from germline and may be a read error.

CDR1 is DFQATT, CDR2 SNEGSKA, per germline (reference sequence). The CDR3 loop spans 15 amino acids. The chain carries TRBV20-1 and TRBJ2-3, with 7 bases identical to TRBD2. This specimen was PBMCs from the stem cell graft donor, taken from the stem cell graft. The TCR comes from a human donor who donated a stem cell graft to a child with acute myeloid leukemia. CDR3 nucleotide sequence: TGCGGTGCTAGTCCTTGGACTAGGTTTGCAGATACGCAGTATTTT. It specifies CGASPWTRFADTQYF.